This note documents a single T cell receptor (beta chain) sequence. Its antigen is unknown. V shed 4 bases, J shed 8 bases, and the junction held 10 bases outside the gene matches. There are 16 residues in the CDR3. Germline V CDR1 and CDR2: SGHRS, YFSETQ. 60 Vbeta and 13 Jbeta primers were used in PCR. Assay used: immunoSEQ multiplex PCR; TCRdb lists only in-frame clones, some missing. The sample shows more than 150,000 clones, roughly 87% of them seen only once. The source of the sample is a study of cytomegalovirus exposure and HLA in healthy donors. Study outcomes and limitations: Rare TCR sequences dominated, though some public TCRs recurred in many donors.

Source material: PBMCs. The chain couples TRBV5-1 to TRBJ2-1; 12 nucleotides align to TRBD2. The clonotype was recovered from a man aged 40-49 years in good health and CMV-seronegative. DNA for the CDR3: TGCGCCAGCAGCCTGACTAGCGGGAGTGGGGCCCATGAGCAGTTCTTC. This sequence encodes CASSLTSGSGAHEQFF. The full variable domain, rest sourced from reference TRBV5-1 and TRBJ2-1, is KAGVTQTPRYLIKTRGQQVTLSCSPISGHRSVSWYQQTPGQGLQFLFEYFSETQRNKGNFPGRFSGRQFSNSRSEMNVSTLELGDSALYLCASSLTSGSGAHEQFFGPGTRLTVL.